Below are 18 T cell receptor beta chains sequenced from a single sample in a study of cytomegalovirus exposure and HLA in healthy donors. Primers: 60 Vbeta forward and 13 Jbeta reverse. Method: immunoSEQ multiplex PCR; TCRdb's copy keeps in-frame clones and lacks some. Among 200,000 or so clones, 70% to 80% were seen once, and the ten largest hold roughly 0.22%. The sample consisted of PBMCs. These receptors came from a girl aged 2-15 years in good health and CMV-seronegative.

The J gene is TRBJ1-5, the V gene TRBV4-1; unclear D gene. CDR1 MGHRA and CDR2 YSYEKL come from the germline V gene. The V end lost 0 bases, the J end lost 4 bases, and 10 bases lay between the germline ends. This CDR3 has 15 residues. CDR3 bases: TGCGCCAGCAGCCAAGACCCGCGGGTGAATCAGCCCCAGCATTTT. Translation: CASSQDPRVNQPQHF.

The J gene is TRBJ2-7, the V gene TRBV27, with D maybe TRBD2 (6 bases). Trimming left V 2 bases short and J 0 bases short, with 11 bases between. This CDR3 region has 15 residues. The V gene's germline CDR1 is MNHEY and CDR2 SMNVEV (reference sequence). This CDR3 is CASSLAGLSSYEQYF. The DNA of the CDR3 is TGTGCCAGCAGTTTAGCGGGACTGAGCTCCTACGAGCAGTACTTC.

The V call is TRBV6-5, the J call TRBJ1-1; D unclear. With 5 bases removed from V and 3 bases from J, the gap between germline ends came to 16 bases. The length of the CDR3 is 15 residues. Germline V gives CDR1 MNHEY, CDR2 SVGAGI. The CDR3 reads CASSKRVTIDTEAFF. The CDR3 DNA follows: TGTGCCAGCAGTAAGCGGGTCACGATAGACACTGAAGCTTTCTTT.

A note on this clone: One end of the junction fails to match germline, which may point to a read error. CDR3 DNA sequence: TGTTCCAGCAGCGATACAAGGACAGCTGCTAACTATGGCTACACCTTC. It codes for CSSSDTRTAANYGYTF. The chain combines TRBV7-9 with TRBJ1-2; a possible D gene is TRBD1 (6 bases). Germline V lookup: CDR1 SEHNR, CDR2 FQNEAQ (reference sequence). CDR3 size: 16 residues.

J is TRBJ1-5 and V is TRBV7-2, with D tentatively TRBD1 (6 bases). There are 14 residues in the CDR3. The germline V gene has CDR1 SGHTA and CDR2 FQGNSA. The germline V and J ends were trimmed by 3 bases and 6 bases, with 12 bases remaining between them. CDR3 coding DNA: TGTGCCAGCAGCTTGGGGGGGGGCAGTCAGCCCCAGCATTTT. The encoded protein is CASSLGGGSQPQHF.

The V and J genes are TRBV5-1 and TRBJ1-3; TRBD1 agrees at 8 bases. CDR3 length: 15 amino acids. The V segment lost 2 bases and the J segment 2 bases; nucleotides outside the gene matches: 3. Germline-derived CDR1 and CDR2 are SGHRS and YFSETQ. The DNA of the CDR3 is TGCGCCAGCAGCTTACTACAGGGGGCTGGAAACACCATATATTTT. Its translation: CASSLLQGAGNTIYF.

This clone was seen a single time. The chain joins TRBV15 to TRBJ1-1; TRBD1 might be the D (5 bases). V lost 0 bases and J lost 3, with 11 bases in between. This CDR3 spans 15 amino acids. Germline lookup yields CDR1 LNHNV and CDR2 YYDKDF (reference sequence). This CDR3 reads CATSRDMQGDTEAFF. CDR3 nucleotide sequence: TGTGCCACCAGCAGAGATATGCAAGGGGACACTGAAGCTTTCTTT.

This rearrangement joins TRBV7-2 to TRBJ2-3; TRBD1 might be the D (6 bases). The CDR3 contains 14 residues. V lost 6 bases and J lost 2, with 12 bases in between. Germline V CDR1 and CDR2: SGHTA, FQGNSA. The CDR3 is CASRGDRLTDTQYF. DNA for the CDR3: TGTGCCAGCAGGGGAGACAGGCTCACAGATACGCAGTATTTT.

In its sample, this clone was seen a few times. The chain recombines TRBV9 with TRBJ1-2; TRBD1 aligns across 8 bases. The CDR3 sequence is 15 residues long. In germline, CDR1 is SGDLS, CDR2 YYNGEE. V lost 0 bases and J lost 8; bases outside the gene matches: 9. The CDR3 DNA reads as TGTGCCAGCAGCGTAGAGGACAGGGTTATAGGAGGCTACACCTTC. Amino acids: CASSVEDRVIGGYTF.

Worth noting for this clone: This same CDR3 is encoded by further DNA sequences in the sample. V usage is TRBV15 and J usage is TRBJ2-7; D may be TRBD2 (5 bases). From germline, CDR1 is LNHNV and CDR2 YYDKDF (reference sequence). V was trimmed by 0 bases and J by 1 base, leaving 10 bases between them. This CDR3 has 15 residues. CDR3 in amino acids: CATSRDRSGSYEQYF. The CDR3 region has the DNA TGTGCCACCAGCAGAGATCGGAGCGGATCCTACGAGCAGTACTTC.

The table lists this clone with a count of one. The chain has TRBV15 and TRBJ2-7; perhaps TRBD2 as D (5 bases). Germline-derived CDR1 and CDR2 are LNHNV and YYDKDF (reference sequence). The CDR3 runs to 15 residues. Trimming cost V 6 bases and J 4 bases, with 19 bases left between them. CDR3 in amino acids: CATSSPDSTLYEQYF. In DNA, the CDR3 is TGTGCCACCAGTTCCCCGGACTCCACATTATACGAGCAGTACTTC.

The chain couples TRBV4-1 to TRBJ1-5; 7 bases agree with TRBD1. This CDR3 spans 14 amino acids. V dropped 1 base and J dropped 7; count of bases not matched to a gene: 4. From germline, CDR1 is MGHRA and CDR2 YSYEKL. This CDR3 is CASSQATGAQPQHF. Here the CDR3 DNA reads TGCGCCAGCAGCCAAGCAACAGGGGCCCAGCCCCAGCATTTT.

This clone occurred a few times. The chain carries TRBV2 and TRBJ2-1; 9 positions agree with TRBD1. There are 17 residues in the CDR3. CDR1 and CDR2 (germline): SNHLY, FYNNEI. V gave up 6 bases and J gave up 4 bases; unmatched junction bases: 13. CDR3 DNA sequence: TGTGCCAGCAGGGATGGACAGGGGCCTAACTCTTACAATGAGCAGTTCTTC. The encoded protein is CASRDGQGPNSYNEQFF.

The genes are TRBV6-6 and TRBJ1-2; 7 positions match TRBD1. The germline gives CDR1 MNHNY, CDR2 SVGAGI (reference sequence). The ends lost 4 bases at V and 7 bases at J; junction bases unmatched: 9. The CDR3 length is 14 residues. DNA for the CDR3: TGTGCCAGCAGTTCACAAGGAGGGGGCGGTGGCTACACCTTC. It specifies CASSSQGGGGGYTF.

This sequence joins TRBV2 and TRBJ1-2; D is uncertain. V was trimmed by 8 bases and J by 4 bases, leaving 14 bases between them. Germline loops: CDR1 SNHLY, CDR2 FYNNEI. CDR3 length: 13 residues. The CDR3, as DNA: TGTGCCAGCCTGTCGGGGATCGGCTATGGCTACACCTTC. Translating gives CASLSGIGYGYTF.

This chain uses TRBV9 with TRBJ2-3; D might be TRBD2 (6 bases). CDR3 size: 17 residues. V lost 3 bases to trimming and J lost 6 bases, with 23 bases between them. CDR1 is SGDLS and CDR2 is YYNGEE in the germline V gene. The CDR3 sequence: CASSETHLPGVGDTQYF. DNA for the CDR3: TGTGCCAGCAGCGAGACCCACTTGCCGGGGGTGGGGGATACGCAGTATTTT.

The chain is built from TRBV7-2 and TRBJ2-5; maybe TRBD2 (5 bases). The CDR3 covers 15 residues. The V end lost 8 bases, the J end lost 1 base, and 17 bases lay between the germline ends. Germline V lookup: CDR1 SGHTA, CDR2 FQGNSA. CDR3 sequence (DNA): TGTGCCAGCTTAAGGGTCCGGGGTCCCCAAGAGACCCAGTACTTC. This encodes CASLRVRGPQETQYF.

V gene TRBV27 combines with J gene TRBJ2-5, with D perhaps matching TRBD2 (6 bases). V was clipped by 1 base and J by 1 base, with 16 bases between them. CDR3 length: 17 residues. CDR1 and CDR2 from the germline V gene are MNHEY and SMNVEV (reference sequence). Here the CDR3 reads CASSLYPPGVSQETQYF. CDR3 bases: TGTGCCAGCAGTTTATACCCCCCGGGAGTCAGCCAAGAGACCCAGTACTTC.